This T cell receptor beta chain originates from a study of low-dose radiotherapy and immunotherapy resistance in tumors. Study summary: For Cohort 1, fractions of 0.5 Gy were given every 2 weeks, reaching 6.5 Gy overall. A total of 13 Gy over 26 weeks was given to Cohort 2 as 1 Gy per fraction every two weeks.

The CDR3 totals 17 residues. Noted time point: after trial treatment. The treatment denotes: LDRT plus nivolumab, ipilimumab, low-dose cyclophosphamide and aspirin (RACIN trial). Nivolumab, ipilimumab, aspirin, low-dose cyclophosphamide and low-dose radiotherapy were given to donors. Primers used for first-strand cDNA, a TRAV- and TRBV-specific set, covered both alpha and beta chains. TCR amplification involved 20 PCR cycles with a constant-region primer and V-primer adapter. TCRdb passed the reads through MiXCR, listing each CDR3 protein once. Of tens of thousands of distinct CDR3 sequences in the sample, less than 20% were seen once. This clonotype was detected many times.

The rearrangement joins TRBV21-1 to TRBJ2-1; the table's D call, TRBD1, has no DNA check behind it. TRBV21-1 is a known pseudogene. This specimen was PBMCs, taken after low-dose radiotherapy plus immunotherapy. This sequence was found in a male donor with prostate cancer. The DNA for the CDR3 is TGTGCCAGCAGCAAAGGTGCCAGGAGGGGGACCTACAATGAGCAGTTCTTC. It is translated as CASSKGARRGTYNEQFF.